Listed below are T cell receptor beta chains from one sample, sequenced in a study of blood T cells in healthy people across ages. TCRdb re-analysed the 5' RACE reads in MiXCR, keeping a single row per CDR3 protein. The sample has 700,000 or so distinct CDR3 sequences, 40% to 50% seen once. Sequencing was carried out using blood. These receptors came from an elderly man in good health. The CDR3 runs from the conserved cysteine through the conserved F or W. Fields, in order: clone size, CDR3 length, D gene, J gene, V gene, CDR3 DNA, CDR3 protein. A D gene is named only where the DNA matches it firmly. The size entry is marked missing in some rows and otherwise reads once, few, many or a size class.

clone size: many
CDR3 length: 13
D gene: .
J gene: TRBJ2-7
V gene: TRBV7-8
CDR3 DNA: TGTGCCAGCAGCTTAGTCACAGCGTACGAGCAGTACTTC
CDR3 protein: CASSLVTAYEQYF

clone size: .
CDR3 length: 17
D gene: .
J gene: TRBJ2-1
V gene: TRBV10-1
CDR3 DNA: TGCGCCAGCAGTGAGTCGAAGGCTAGCGTGGTCCCCAATGAGCAGTTCTTC
CDR3 protein: CASSESKASVVPNEQFF

clone size: many
CDR3 length: 15
D gene: .
J gene: TRBJ2-7
V gene: TRBV7-2
CDR3 DNA: TGTGCCAGCAGCTTGAAGGCAGGGGGGTTAGACGAGCAGTACTTC
CDR3 protein: CASSLKAGGLDEQYF

clone size: few
CDR3 length: 14
D gene: TRBD2
J gene: TRBJ2-7
V gene: TRBV5-1
CDR3 DNA: TGCGCCGGACCGAGACGGGAGGGCAGGTACGAGCAGTACTTC
CDR3 protein: CAGPRREGRYEQYF

clone size: .
CDR3 length: 13
D gene: .
J gene: TRBJ2-5
V gene: TRBV29-1
CDR3 DNA: TGCAGCGTTGAAATGATAGGGGGAGAGACCCAGTACTTC
CDR3 protein: CSVEMIGGETQYF

clone size: few
CDR3 length: 15
D gene: TRBD1
J gene: TRBJ2-7
V gene: TRBV7-8
CDR3 DNA: TGTGCCAGCAGCGCCAGGGGGCTGGCTGACGATGAGCAGTACTTC
CDR3 protein: CASSARGLADDEQYF

clone size: .
CDR3 length: 13
D gene: TRBD1
J gene: TRBJ2-5
V gene: TRBV5-6
CDR3 DNA: TGTGCCAGCAGCCTGGGACAGCTAGAGACCCAGTACTTC
CDR3 protein: CASSLGQLETQYF

clone size: .
CDR3 length: 15
D gene: .
J gene: TRBJ1-1
V gene: TRBV6-5
CDR3 DNA: TGTGCCAGCAGTACCCAAGTGGGAGGGAACATTGAAGCTTTCTTT
CDR3 protein: CASSTQVGGNIEAFF

clone size: .
CDR3 length: 16
D gene: .
J gene: TRBJ1-4
V gene: TRBV12-3/TRBV12-4
CDR3 DNA: TGTGCCAGCAGTTGGGGGGCAAGGTCCCTAAATGAAAAACTGTTTTTT
CDR3 protein: CASSWGARSLNEKLFF

clone size: .
CDR3 length: 14
D gene: .
J gene: TRBJ1-1
V gene: TRBV6-2/TRBV6-3
CDR3 DNA: TGTGCCAGCAGACTTGGACAGTCAAACACTGAAGCTTTCTTT
CDR3 protein: CASRLGQSNTEAFF

clone size: .
CDR3 length: 14
D gene: TRBD1
J gene: TRBJ2-7
V gene: TRBV4-2
CDR3 DNA: TGTGCCAGCAGCCAAGTACAGGGGAACTACGAGCAGTACTTC
CDR3 protein: CASSQVQGNYEQYF

clone size: many
CDR3 length: 12
D gene: .
J gene: TRBJ2-5
V gene: TRBV29-1
CDR3 DNA: TGCAGCGTTGAGTACATGGGAGAGACCCAGTACTTC
CDR3 protein: CSVEYMGETQYF

clone size: .
CDR3 length: 12
D gene: .
J gene: TRBJ1-4
V gene: TRBV29-1
CDR3 DNA: TGCAGCGTTGCGGTGGGGAATGAAAAACTGTTTTTT
CDR3 protein: CSVAVGNEKLFF

clone size: few
CDR3 length: 11
D gene: .
J gene: TRBJ2-3
V gene: TRBV20-1
CDR3 DNA: TGCAGTGCTGCCCGAGCAGATACGCAGTATTTT
CDR3 protein: CSAARADTQYF

clone size: few
CDR3 length: 12
D gene: .
J gene: TRBJ1-1
V gene: TRBV12-3/TRBV12-4
CDR3 DNA: TGTGCCAGCATCCTATCGAACACTGAAGCTTTCTTT
CDR3 protein: CASILSNTEAFF

clone size: .
CDR3 length: 14
D gene: .
J gene: TRBJ1-5
V gene: TRBV6-1
CDR3 DNA: TGTGCCAGCAGAGCTACAGGAGGCGGTCAGCCCCAGCATTTT
CDR3 protein: CASRATGGGQPQHF

clone size: .
CDR3 length: 15
D gene: .
J gene: TRBJ1-4
V gene: TRBV20-1
CDR3 DNA: TGCAGTGCTACACATGACTTCGCAACTAATGAAAAACTGTTTTTT
CDR3 protein: CSATHDFATNEKLFF

clone size: few
CDR3 length: 16
D gene: .
J gene: TRBJ2-7
V gene: TRBV20-1
CDR3 DNA: TGCGCGGCCACTCCGGGACACCGACCTAGCTCCTACGAGCAGTACTTC
CDR3 protein: CAATPGHRPSSYEQYF

clone size: .
CDR3 length: 16
D gene: TRBD1
J gene: TRBJ1-6
V gene: TRBV6-2/TRBV6-3
CDR3 DNA: TGTGCCAGCAGTTATCGACGACAGGGAAATAATTCACCCCTTCACTTT
CDR3 protein: CASSYRRQGNNSPLHF

clone size: few
CDR3 length: 15
D gene: TRBD2
J gene: TRBJ2-1
V gene: TRBV5-1
CDR3 DNA: TGCGCCAGCAGCTTGGGACTAGCGGGATTAGATGAGCAGTTCTTC
CDR3 protein: CASSLGLAGLDEQFF

clone size: .
CDR3 length: 11
D gene: .
J gene: TRBJ2-5
V gene: TRBV20-1
CDR3 DNA: TGCAGTGCTTGCCGGAAAGAGACCCAGTACTTC
CDR3 protein: CSACRKETQYF

clone size: .
CDR3 length: 13
D gene: .
J gene: TRBJ2-7
V gene: TRBV6-6
CDR3 DNA: TGTGCCAGCAGTGACGGCATGTCCTACGAGCAGTACTTC
CDR3 protein: CASSDGMSYEQYF

clone size: few
CDR3 length: 16
D gene: .
J gene: TRBJ2-3
V gene: TRBV4-2
CDR3 DNA: TGTGCCAGCAGCCACCTATCCGGATCCCGGGGAGATACGCAGTATTTT
CDR3 protein: CASSHLSGSRGDTQYF

clone size: .
CDR3 length: 15
D gene: .
J gene: TRBJ1-6
V gene: TRBV7-2
CDR3 DNA: TGTGCCAGCAGGGAGGAGAGCTCCTATAATTCACCCCTCCACTTT
CDR3 protein: CASREESSYNSPLHF

clone size: few
CDR3 length: 13
D gene: .
J gene: TRBJ2-3
V gene: TRBV20-1
CDR3 DNA: TGCAGTGCCAGACCGACTAGCACAGATACGCAGTATTTT
CDR3 protein: CSARPTSTDTQYF

clone size: few
CDR3 length: 14
D gene: .
J gene: TRBJ2-2
V gene: TRBV29-1
CDR3 DNA: TGCAGCGTTGGCCAGGTGGGGGACACCGGGGAGCTGTTTTTT
CDR3 protein: CSVGQVGDTGELFF